The rows below give T cell receptor beta chains drawn from one sample of a study of blood T cells in healthy people across ages. TCRdb called the 5' RACE reads again in MiXCR, with one record for every CDR3 protein. The table shows more than 650,000 distinct CDR3 sequences, with around a fifth occurring only once. Sequences were obtained from blood. The receptors originated from a man between 65 and 80 years old in good health. Each CDR3 is given with its conserved first and last residue. The order of the fields is J gene, D gene, clone size, V gene, CDR3 DNA, CDR3 protein. The D gene is left open where the match is weak. Clone size is given for some rows only: seen once, a few or many times, or a class if the clone is expanded.

TRBJ1-4,.,few,TRBV20-1,TGCAGTGCCTTCCCGACGGGGATAGAAAAACTGTTTTTT,CSAFPTGIEKLFF
TRBJ1-2,TRBD1,.,TRBV12-3/TRBV12-4,TGTGCCAGCAGTCCTCGACAGGGAACAGGCTATGGCTACACCTTC,CASSPRQGTGYGYTF
TRBJ2-3,.,.,TRBV2,TGTGCCAGCAGTGACGGCTACCCAAGCACAGATACGCAGTATTTT,CASSDGYPSTDTQYF
TRBJ2-1,TRBD2,few,TRBV27,TGTGCCAGCAGTTTATACGTGACTAGCATCAATGAGCAGTTCTTC,CASSLYVTSINEQFF
TRBJ2-7,.,.,TRBV14,TGTGCCAGCAGCCAACGCTTCAGTTCCTACGAGCAGTACTTC,CASSQRFSSYEQYF
TRBJ1-4,.,few,TRBV7-9,TGTGCCAGCAGCTTCCGAGACCAGGCAACTAATGAAAAACTGTTTTTT,CASSFRDQATNEKLFF
TRBJ1-1,.,.,TRBV6-2/TRBV6-3,TGTGCCAGCAGCCGACCTGTGGCTGAAGCTTTCTTT,CASSRPVAEAFF
TRBJ1-1,TRBD1,.,TRBV10-2,TGCGCCAGCAGTGTCAGGGGGACTGAAGCTTTCTTT,CASSVRGTEAFF
TRBJ2-7,.,.,TRBV28,TGTGCCAGCAATACCGGTTCCTACGAGCAGTACTTC,CASNTGSYEQYF
TRBJ1-5,.,many,TRBV11-2,TGTGCCAGCAGCTTAGCGGGCCAGCCCCAGCATTTT,CASSLAGQPQHF
TRBJ1-2,TRBD1,few,TRBV4-1,TGCGCCAGCAGCCAGATGGACAGGGAATACTATGGCTACACCTTC,CASSQMDREYYGYTF
TRBJ2-5,.,.,TRBV7-2,TGTGCCAGTAAAACTGGGACCGGGCGGGTAGACCAGTACTTC,CASKTGTGRVDQYF
TRBJ1-4,TRBD1,.,TRBV28,TGTGCCAGCAGTTTGGGACAGGTGGGAAGTGAAAAACTGTTTTTT,CASSLGQVGSEKLFF
TRBJ2-2,TRBD2,.,TRBV5-5,TGTGCCAGCAACCTTGCGGGGGAGCTGAACACCGGGGAGCTGTTTTTT,CASNLAGELNTGELFF
TRBJ1-2,.,.,TRBV7-2,TGTGCCAGCAGCTTATCCCCAGGCAGGGGCAACTATGGCTACACCTTC,CASSLSPGRGNYGYTF
TRBJ2-7,.,.,TRBV14,TGTGCCAGCAGAGGGGGGACCTCCTACGAGCAGTACTTC,CASRGGTSYEQYF
TRBJ2-7,TRBD1,few,TRBV5-1,TGCGCCAGCAGCTTGAACTGGGGGACAGGGGTGTACGAGCAGTACTTC,CASSLNWGTGVYEQYF
TRBJ2-1,TRBD1,.,TRBV29-1,TGCAGCGTTCGCCCGACAGGGGCCAATGAGCAGTTCTTC,CSVRPTGANEQFF
TRBJ1-1,.,few,TRBV10-2,TGCGCCAGCAGGACGGACAGCGGCGCTGAAGCTTTCTTT,CASRTDSGAEAFF
TRBJ2-5,TRBD2,.,TRBV3-1,TGTGCCAGCAGCCAATTGACTAGCGGCCAAGAGACCCAGTACTTC,CASSQLTSGQETQYF
TRBJ2-7,TRBD1,few,TRBV19,TGTGCCAGTAGGCTAACAGGGGAAATGTACGAGCAGTACTTC,CASRLTGEMYEQYF
TRBJ2-5,TRBD1,.,TRBV13,TGTGCCAGCAGCCCAGAAGGGACAGGGAGGGAGACCCAGTACTTC,CASSPEGTGRETQYF
TRBJ2-7,.,many,TRBV18,TGTGCCAGCTCACCCGGGCAGGGAGGCTCCTACGAGCAGTACTTC,CASSPGQGGSYEQYF
TRBJ2-2,TRBD2,few,TRBV20-1,TGCAGTGCTAGAGCTAGCGGGCCGAACACCGGGGAGCTGTTTTTT,CSARASGPNTGELFF
TRBJ1-1,.,.,TRBV5-1,TGCGCCAGCAGCCCGCCGACCCAGGGCAACACTGAAGCTTTCTTT,CASSPPTQGNTEAFF
TRBJ1-5,.,.,TRBV20-1,TGCAGTGCCCGAGGTGGAGGAGAACAGCCCCAGCATTTT,CSARGGGEQPQHF
TRBJ2-1,.,.,TRBV9,TGTGCCAGCAGCGTAGTCAGGGTCGGTGAGCAGTTCTTC,CASSVVRVGEQFF
TRBJ1-2,.,many,TRBV7-2,TGTGCCAGCAGCTTAGGAGTGGGGCCTAACTATGGCTACACCTTC,CASSLGVGPNYGYTF
TRBJ1-2,.,.,TRBV12-3/TRBV12-4,TGTGCCAGCAGGGGGACGGGGAGAGGCTACACCTTC,CASRGTGRGYTF
TRBJ2-5,TRBD1,few,TRBV9,TGTGCCAGCAGCGTAGCCGGGACAGGAAGGGAGACCCAGTACTTC,CASSVAGTGRETQYF
TRBJ1-1,.,few,TRBV5-1,TGCGCCAGCAGCTTGGCCGGTGTGGGCGACACTGAAGCTTTCTTT,CASSLAGVGDTEAFF
TRBJ1-5,TRBD1,.,TRBV6-6,TGTGCCAGCAGCCGTACAGGGGTAGGTCAGCCCCAGCATTTT,CASSRTGVGQPQHF
TRBJ2-7,.,.,TRBV20-1,TGCAGTGCTAGCGAGGGGCGGCCCTACGAGCAGTACTTC,CSASEGRPYEQYF
TRBJ2-1,.,many,TRBV2,TGTGCCGGGGCGGGACAGTCCTACAATGAGCAGTTCTTC,CAGAGQSYNEQFF
TRBJ2-1,TRBD1,few,TRBV28,TGTGCCAGCAGGACTGAAGACAGGGTCTTTGGCAATGAGCAGTTCTTC,CASRTEDRVFGNEQFF
TRBJ1-5,TRBD1,.,TRBV29-1,TGCAGCGGATGGACAGGGCAAGGGCCCCAGCATTTT,CSGWTGQGPQHF
TRBJ1-4,TRBD1,few,TRBV2,TGTGCCAGCAGTGTGGACAGGGGCCGTAATGAAAAACTGTTTTTT,CASSVDRGRNEKLFF
TRBJ1-2,.,few,TRBV7-2,TGTGCCAGCAGCTCCAAACCCAAGACATATGGCTACACCTTC,CASSSKPKTYGYTF
TRBJ2-3,TRBD2,.,TRBV12-5,TGTGCTAGTGACAGAATCGGGACTAGCGGCTCAGATACGCAGTATTTT,CASDRIGTSGSDTQYF
TRBJ1-5,.,few,TRBV2,TGTGCCAGCAAGGGAGGGGGATCCAGTCAGCCCCAGCATTTT,CASKGGGSSQPQHF
TRBJ2-2,.,.,TRBV7-9,TGTGCCAGCAGCTTAGCTGGGGGTTCGAACACCGGGGAGCCGTTTTTT,CASSLAGGSNTGEPFF
TRBJ2-4,TRBD2,few,TRBV27,TGTGCCAGCAGTAGGGGACTAGCGGGAGCCAAAAACATTCAGTACTTC,CASSRGLAGAKNIQYF
TRBJ1-3,TRBD1,.,TRBV12-3/TRBV12-4,TGTGCCAGCAGTCGACAGGGGTCTCTGGGAAACACCATATATTTT,CASSRQGSLGNTIYF
TRBJ1-3,TRBD1,few,TRBV12-3/TRBV12-4,TGTGCCAGCAGCCCCGGGACAGGGGTTTCTGTTGGAAACACCATATATTTT,CASSPGTGVSVGNTIYF
TRBJ2-3,.,.,TRBV12-3/TRBV12-4,TGTGCCAGCACTCTAGTGGCAGATACGCAGTATTTT,CASTLVADTQYF
TRBJ2-1,.,few,TRBV6-2/TRBV6-3,TGTGCCAACAGTCCCGGGCATGAGCAGTTCTTC,CANSPGHEQFF
TRBJ2-1,.,.,TRBV21-1,TGTGCCAGCAGCAATAGGTGGTGTCGAGGCAATGAGCAGTTCTTC,CASSNRWCRGNEQFF
TRBJ2-1,TRBD2,.,TRBV20-1,TGCAGTGCTAGGAGCTTGCCTAGCGGGAGAGGGAATGAGCAGTTCTTC,CSARSLPSGRGNEQFF